The 31 T cell receptor beta chains reported below all come from one sample, sequenced in a study of T cell repertoires in cytomegalovirus infection. What these receptors recognize is not known. TCRdb redid the calling of the reads with MiXCR, one entry per CDR3 protein. The table includes approximately 110,000 distinct CDR3 sequences, 35% to 50% detected once. Sequenced here: CD8+ T cells from cultured PBMCs, sampled from culture after CMV antigen stimulation. These receptors all stem from a human donor in good health (CMV status not recorded). Some clones in this sample may be carry-over from other donors' samples.

This clonotype appeared once. This chain uses TRBV7-6 with TRBJ2-7; D not resolved. V was trimmed by 1 base and J by 7 bases, leaving 11 bases between them. The length of the CDR3 is 13 residues. The germline gives CDR1 SGHVS, CDR2 FNYEAQ. CDR3 bases: TGTGCCAGCAGCTTAGTTGCACGGTGGGAGCAGTACTTC. It yields the protein CASSLVARWEQYF.

This clonotype was counted only a few times. V usage is TRBV9 and J usage is TRBJ1-1; D remains unclear. Trimming pared 0 bases from V and 6 bases from J, leaving 15 bases between. Germline V CDR1 and CDR2: SGDLS, YYNGEE. The CDR3 runs 15 residues. DNA of the CDR3: TGTGCCAGCAGCGTAGATATTGGAAGTGGATCTGAAGCTTTCTTT. This codes for CASSVDIGSGSEAFF.

This clonotype has more than one count but fewer than ten. The chain carries TRBV4-1 and TRBJ2-7; D might be TRBD2 (6 bases). Germline CDR1 and CDR2: MGHRA and YSYEKL. This CDR3 spans 13 amino acids. V gave up 4 bases and J gave up 4 bases, with 11 bases separating them. CDR3 in DNA: TGCGCCAGCAGCCGAGGGACTTCTTACGAGCAGTACTTC. This codes for CASSRGTSYEQYF.

This clonotype came up a few times. V and J are TRBV12-3 or TRBV12-4 and TRBJ1-2; 7 bases align to TRBD1. V was clipped by 6 bases and J by 7 bases; unmatched bases: 8. This CDR3 comprises 13 residues. The CDR3 nucleotides read TGTGCCAGCAGATACACAGGGGCCTCTGGCTACACCTTC. Translation gives CASRYTGASGYTF.

J is TRBJ1-6 and V is TRBV7-9; TRBD1 aligns across 8 bases. V lost 5 bases to trimming and J lost 11 bases; unmatched junction nucleotides: 11. The length of the CDR3 is 15 residues. Germline V CDR1 and CDR2: SEHNR, FQNEAQ (reference sequence). The CDR3 reads CASSQNDRGGTPLHF. As DNA, the CDR3 is TGTGCCAGCAGCCAAAACGACAGGGGAGGGACACCCCTCCACTTT.

This chain joins TRBV7-4 and TRBJ2-7, with D perhaps being TRBD1 or TRBD2 (5 bases each). V lost 3 bases to trimming and J lost 7 bases, with 16 bases between them. The V gene's germline CDR1 is SGHVT and CDR2 SQSDAQ. CDR3 length: 14 amino acids. DNA for the CDR3: TGTGCCAGCAGCTTCCGGGACGGGGAAAGAGAGCAGTACTTC. The encoded protein is CASSFRDGEREQYF.

This clonotype was detected once. V gene TRBV2 combines with J gene TRBJ2-7; D is possibly TRBD1 (6 bases). The germline V gene has CDR1 SNHLY and CDR2 FYNNEI. The CDR3 spans 15 residues. V lost 6 bases and J 2 bases, leaving 17 bases between the germline ends. As DNA, the CDR3 is TGTGCCAGCAGCGAGGGACATCCCCTCGCCTACGAGCAGTACTTC. This gives the protein CASSEGHPLAYEQYF.

Of note for this clonotype: Germline and junction disagree at one end, which may indicate a read error. CDR3 coding DNA: TGTGCCAGCAGCTTGGGACAGGGAGAGGCCCAGTACTTC. It yields the protein CASSLGQGEAQYF. The rearrangement joins TRBV7-7 to TRBJ2-5; 9 nucleotides agree with TRBD1. Germline values: CDR1 SSHAT, CDR2 FNYEAQ (reference sequence). The CDR3 contains 13 residues.

This chain connects TRBV6-8 to TRBJ2-1; 14 positions agree with TRBD2. V lost 4 bases and J lost 7; bases outside the gene matches: 3. The germline V gene has CDR1 MNHGY and CDR2 SAAAGT. The CDR3 sequence is 15 residues long. The CDR3 DNA follows: TGTGCCAGCAGTTCGGGACTAGCGGGGGTAAATGAGCAGTTCTTC. Amino acid sequence: CASSSGLAGVNEQFF.

This chain joins TRBV7-3 and TRBJ2-7, with D unclear. V was cut by 5 bases and J by 1 base, with 9 bases left in between. There are 13 residues in the CDR3. The germline V gene has CDR1 SGHTA and CDR2 FQGTGA. DNA for the CDR3: TGTGCCAGCAGCCATCTGGGTTCCTACGAGCAGTACTTC. Amino acid sequence: CASSHLGSYEQYF.

This clonotype occurred a few times. The genes are TRBV4-1 and TRBJ1-1, with D maybe TRBD1 (6 bases). The CDR3 extends over 14 amino acids. Germline CDR1 is MGHRA and CDR2 is YSYEKL. Trimming removed 3 bases at V and 4 bases at J, with 12 bases between. The CDR3 region has the DNA TGCGCCAGCAGCCAGGCCAGGGGAATCACTGAAGCTTTCTTT. Translation: CASSQARGITEAFF.

V is TRBV19 and J is TRBJ1-2; possible D gene TRBD1, 5 bases. The CDR3 consists of 15 residues. V dropped 3 bases and J dropped 0 bases, with 11 bases sitting between them. The V gene's germline CDR1 is LNHDA and CDR2 SQIVND (reference sequence). CDR3 DNA sequence: TGTGCCAGTAGTATCGCGTCAGGGCCTAACTATGGCTACACCTTC. This codes for CASSIASGPNYGYTF.

V is TRBV7-4 and J is TRBJ1-3; TRBD1 aligns across 7 bases. Germline-derived CDR1 and CDR2 are SGHVT and SQSDAQ. The CDR3 is made up of 15 amino acids. The V and J ends lost 5 bases and 3 bases, in that order; junction bases with no gene match: 7. This CDR3 is CASSPDRAFGNTIYF. CDR3 coding DNA: TGTGCCAGCAGCCCCGACAGGGCTTTTGGAAACACCATATATTTT.

Written as DNA, the CDR3 is TGTGCCAGCAGTCCCTCTTGGGGATCGGATTCACCCCTCCACTTT. This sequence encodes CASSPSWGSDSPLHF. J is TRBJ1-6 and V is TRBV27; D is unclear. The CDR3 runs 15 residues. Trimming left V 5 bases short and J 8 bases short, with 16 bases between. CDR1 and CDR2 (germline): MNHEY, SMNVEV (reference sequence).

This clonotype was counted between two and nine times. The chain links TRBV6-1 to TRBJ2-5; the D gene is possibly TRBD1 (6 bases). From germline, CDR1 is MNHNS and CDR2 SASEGT. There are 15 residues in the CDR3. The V gene lost 10 bases and the J gene lost 3 bases, with 21 bases spanning the gap. CDR3 loop: CATGLSGGIKETQYF. In nucleotides, the CDR3 is TGTGCCACCGGCTTATCTGGGGGCATAAAAGAGACCCAGTACTTC.

This clonotype was counted only a few times. This chain's CDR3 is CASSLGDSGELFF. The CDR3 region has the DNA TGTGCCAGCAGCTTAGGCGATTCCGGGGAGCTGTTTTTT. V usage is TRBV7-2 and J usage is TRBJ2-2, with D unclear. The V gene's germline CDR1 is SGHTA and CDR2 FQGNSA. The CDR3 is 13 residues long. Trimming stripped 1 base from V and 6 bases from J, with 6 bases between. Variable domain in full (rest from reference TRBV7-2 and TRBJ2-2): GAGVSQSPSNKVTEKGKDVELRCDPISGHTALYWYRQSLGQGLEFLIYFQGNSAPDKSGLPSDRFSAERTGGSVSTLTIQRTQQEDSAVYLCASSLGDSGELFFGEGSRLTVL.

The chain has TRBV27 and TRBJ1-6; D is undetermined. This CDR3 is built from 15 residues. Trimming left V 4 bases short and J 6 bases short, with 13 bases between. The germline V gene has CDR1 MNHEY and CDR2 SMNVEV (reference sequence). The CDR3 reads CASSSPSRTNSPLHF. The DNA of the CDR3 is TGTGCCAGCAGTTCCCCTTCCCGAACTAATTCACCCCTCCACTTT.

This clonotype was seen at least ten times. The chain links TRBV5-1 to TRBJ2-1; D not certain. CDR3 size: 12 residues. V was clipped by 2 bases and J by 8 bases, with 8 bases between them. Per the germline V gene, CDR1 is SGHRS and CDR2 is YFSETQ. The CDR3 sequence is CASSFHSYEQFF. The CDR3 nucleotides are TGCGCCAGCAGCTTCCATTCATATGAGCAGTTCTTC.

CDR3 in amino acids: CASSPPYQETQYF. Here the CDR3 DNA reads TGTGCCAGCTCACCACCATACCAAGAGACCCAGTACTTC. The chain carries TRBV18 and TRBJ2-5; D ambiguous. V lost 0 bases to trimming and J lost 0 bases, with 2 bases between them. The CDR3 contains 13 residues. The germline V gene has CDR1 KGHSH and CDR2 LQKENI.

CDR3: CASSTSRQGLMNTEAFF. The CDR3 nucleotides read TGTGCCAGTAGCACTTCCAGACAGGGGTTAATGAACACTGAAGCTTTCTTT. This rearrangement joins TRBV19 to TRBJ1-1; 8 nucleotides agree with TRBD1. The V and J ends lost 6 bases and 0 bases, in that order; junction bases with no gene match: 12. The CDR3 extends over 17 amino acids. From germline, CDR1 is LNHDA and CDR2 SQIVND (reference sequence). Drawing the rest from reference TRBV19 and TRBJ1-1, the complete variable domain is DGGITQSPKYLFRKEGQNVTLSCEQNLNHDAMYWYRQDPGQGLRLIYYSQIVNDFQKGDIAEGYSVSREKKESFPLTVTSAQKNPTAFYLCASSTSRQGLMNTEAFFGQGTRLTVV.

The rearrangement joins TRBV7-9 to TRBJ2-3; 7 nucleotides line up with TRBD1. V trimming: 4 bases; J trimming: 4 bases; junction bases outside the gene matches: 5. The CDR3 extends over 14 amino acids. Looked up from germline, CDR1 is SEHNR and CDR2 is FQNEAQ (reference sequence). CDR3 loop: CASSSPGQPDTQYF. The CDR3 DNA reads as TGTGCCAGCAGCTCCCCGGGACAGCCAGATACGCAGTATTTT.

This clonotype was counted only a few times. V and J are TRBV19 and TRBJ1-1, with 8 bases matching TRBD1. The germline gives CDR1 LNHDA, CDR2 SQIVND (reference sequence). V lost 6 bases to trimming and J lost 7 bases; unmatched junction nucleotides: 10. CDR3 length: 14 residues. The CDR3 DNA sequence: TGTGCCAGTAGCAACATGACAGGGGTGGATGAAGCTTTCTTT. This encodes CASSNMTGVDEAFF.

This clonotype showed up just a few times. This chain links TRBV12-3 or TRBV12-4 with TRBJ2-1; TRBD2 might be the D (7 bases). V was pared by 4 bases and J by 4 bases, with 14 bases between. The CDR3 has 15 amino acids. The CDR3 region is CASSSLGGPYNEQFF. The CDR3 DNA reads TGTGCCAGCAGTTCCCTCGGGGGGCCATACAATGAGCAGTTCTTC.

To note about this clonotype: This sequence may be a read error, since a much larger clone differs from it by one base. The rearrangement uses TRBV7-6 and TRBJ2-1; no clear D gene. The CDR3 loop spans 14 amino acids. Germline lookup yields CDR1 SGHVS and CDR2 FNYEAQ. The chain's CDR3 is CASGLAASYNERFF. As DNA, the CDR3 is TGTGCCAGCGGCCTGGCCGCCTCCTACAATGAGCGGTTCTTC.

This chain links TRBV9 with TRBJ1-1; D might be TRBD1 (6 bases). The CDR3 has 15 amino acids. Germline V gene data show CDR1 as SGDLS and CDR2 as YYNGEE. Trimming removed 4 bases at V and 1 base at J, with 14 bases between. The CDR3 DNA follows: TGTGCCAGCAGCTCCCCCAAGGGGGGGAACACTGAAGCTTTCTTT. Translated, it gives CASSSPKGGNTEAFF.

The rearrangement joins TRBV7-9 to TRBJ1-1, with D perhaps matching TRBD1 (5 bases). With 3 bases removed from V and 1 base from J, the gap between germline ends came to 12 bases. The CDR3 covers 15 residues. From germline, CDR1 is SEHNR and CDR2 FQNEAQ (reference sequence). CDR3: CASSLGGGGNTEAFF. DNA of the CDR3: TGTGCCAGCAGCTTGGGCGGGGGAGGGAACACTGAAGCTTTCTTT.

The V gene is TRBV19, the J gene TRBJ2-1; tentatively, D is TRBD2 (5 bases). V was trimmed by 5 bases and J by 3 bases, leaving 32 bases between them. The CDR3 covers 21 residues. Germline V lookup: CDR1 LNHDA, CDR2 SQIVND (reference sequence). The CDR3: CASSLERIPGGYVKNYNEQFF. CDR3 in DNA: TGTGCCAGTAGTCTTGAAAGAATTCCCGGCGGGTACGTGAAGAACTACAATGAGCAGTTCTTC.

This chain uses TRBV28 with TRBJ1-5, with TRBD1 matching 8 bases. V lost 7 bases and J lost 0; bases outside the gene matches: 14. Germline assignment: CDR1 MDHEN and CDR2 SYDVKM. The CDR3 covers 18 residues. In DNA, the CDR3 is TGTGCCAGCACCCCCCCGACAGGGGACTATTATAGCAATCAGCCCCAGCATTTT. Its protein product is CASTPPTGDYYSNQPQHF.

The chain is built from TRBV2 and TRBJ2-2; 10 bases are shared with TRBD1. Germline V gives CDR1 SNHLY, CDR2 FYNNEI. This CDR3 region has 13 residues. V lost 10 bases, J lost 4 bases, and 3 bases stayed unmatched. This CDR3 reads CAIGTGVTGELFF. The CDR3 DNA reads as TGTGCCATAGGGACAGGGGTCACCGGGGAGCTGTTTTTT. Based on the CDR3 plus reference TRBV2 and TRBJ2-2, the full variable domain is EPEVTQTPSHQVTQMGQEVILRCVPISNHLYFYWYRQILGQKVEFLVSFYNNEISEKSEIFDDQFSVERPDGSNFTLKIRSTKLEDSAMYFCAIGTGVTGELFFGEGSRLTVL.

This clonotype was counted at least ten times. This chain joins TRBV7-6 and TRBJ2-5, with D perhaps matching TRBD1 (6 bases). Trimming removed 3 bases from V and 1 base from J, with 15 bases in between. This CDR3 contains 16 residues. Per the germline V gene, CDR1 is SGHVS and CDR2 is FNYEAQ. In DNA, the CDR3 is TGTGCCAGCAGCTTGGACAGTATCCTACTCCAAGAGACCCAGTACTTC. Protein sequence: CASSLDSILLQETQYF.

V is TRBV4-1 and J is TRBJ1-1; D gene uncertain. Trimming took off 3 bases at V and 7 bases at J, with 12 bases between the two ends. This CDR3 is 13 amino acids long. Germline V gives CDR1 MGHRA, CDR2 YSYEKL. The CDR3 region has the DNA TGCGCCAGCAGCCAGGAGGTTTACAATGAAGCTTTCTTT. This codes for CASSQEVYNEAFF.